What follows describes a single TCR beta chain. This sample was included in a study of CD8 T cells in Susac syndrome. Reverse transcription of about 0.5 to 1 ug RNA was carried out with random hexamers. The method of amplification for TCR beta CDR3 was immunoSEQ multiplex PCR, covering 54 Vbeta and 13 Jbeta. One entry per CDR3 protein, called by TCRdb with MiXCR from the immunoSEQ multiplex PCR reads. The data contain 150,000 to 200,000 distinct CDR3 sequences, about 94% of them singletons. CD8+ and CD4+ T cells from blood underwent TCR beta sequencing. The multiple sclerosis controls were treatment-naive patients affected by stable or active relapsing-remitting disease. The CD8+ and CD4+ T cells were isolated magnetically using a negative isolation approach, whereas the TEMRA cells were enriched by FACS. Germline loops: CDR1 LNHDA, CDR2 SQIVND (reference sequence). This CDR3 is 14 amino acids long. V lost 5 bases and J lost 5, with 15 bases in between.

The specimen sequenced was CD4+ T cells from PBMCs. The receptor was isolated from a human donor with multiple sclerosis. The chain couples TRBV19 to TRBJ1-1; D unclear. The CDR3: CASSSRSLRTEAFF. CDR3 DNA: TGTGCCAGTAGTTCCCGAAGTTTAAGGACTGAAGCTTTCTTT. Supplemented by reference TRBV19 and TRBJ1-1, the full variable domain reads DGGITQSPKYLFRKEGQNVTLSCEQNLNHDAMYWYRQDPGQGLRLIYYSQIVNDFQKGDIAEGYSVSREKKESFPLTVTSAQKNPTAFYLCASSSRSLRTEAFFGQGTRLTVV.